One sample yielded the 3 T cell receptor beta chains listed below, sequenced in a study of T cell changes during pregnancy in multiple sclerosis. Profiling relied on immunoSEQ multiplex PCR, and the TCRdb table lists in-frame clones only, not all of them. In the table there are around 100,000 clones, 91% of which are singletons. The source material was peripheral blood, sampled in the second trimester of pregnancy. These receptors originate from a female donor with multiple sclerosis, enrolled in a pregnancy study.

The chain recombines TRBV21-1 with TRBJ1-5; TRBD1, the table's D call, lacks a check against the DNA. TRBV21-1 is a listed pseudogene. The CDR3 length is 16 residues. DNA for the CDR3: TGTGCCAGCAGCAAAAGGAAACAGGGGGGCGATCAGCCCCAGCATTTT. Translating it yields CASSKRKQGGDQPQHF.

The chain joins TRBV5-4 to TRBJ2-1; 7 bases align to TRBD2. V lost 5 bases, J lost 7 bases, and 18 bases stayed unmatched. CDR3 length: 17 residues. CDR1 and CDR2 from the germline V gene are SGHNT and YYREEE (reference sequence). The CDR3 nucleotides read TGTGCCAGCAGTAATCGTGCTTGGAGACTAGCAAGAAATGAGCAGTTCTTC. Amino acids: CASSNRAWRLARNEQFF.

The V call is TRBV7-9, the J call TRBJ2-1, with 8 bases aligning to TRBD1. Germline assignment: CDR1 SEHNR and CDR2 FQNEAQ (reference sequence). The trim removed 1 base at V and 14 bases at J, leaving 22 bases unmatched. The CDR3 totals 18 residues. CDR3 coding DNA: TGTGCCAGCAGCTTAGGAGAGGACAGGGCGGGATTCGTAATTAGGGAGTTCTTC. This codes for CASSLGEDRAGFVIREFF. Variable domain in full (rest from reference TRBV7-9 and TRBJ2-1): DTGVSQNPRHKITKRGQNVTFRCDPISEHNRLYWYRQTLGQGPEFLTYFQNEAQLEKSRLLSDRFSAERPKGSFSTLEIQRTEQGDSAMYLCASSLGEDRAGFVIREFFGPGTRLTVL.